This T cell receptor (beta chain) was documented in a study of regulatory T cells in long-lasting Graves disease. Study-level points and caveats: Under persistent disease, TRBV28, TRBJ1-2 and TRBJ2-5 were used preferentially.

In building TCR beta libraries, iRepertoire HTBI primers were used together with Arm-PCR of CDR3 regions. How the authors handled the data: The identification of 55 to 70 TRBV and around 15 TRBJ segments was made across samples. Each CDR3 protein gets one entry after TCRdb re-called the multiplex PCR reads with MiXCR. In this record, the V and J calls reflect TCRdb's handling and not the investigators' own analysis. The top ten clones hold around 42% of a sample with roughly 700,000 distinct CDR3 sequences, around 30% of them seen once. Germline-derived CDR1 and CDR2 are ENHRY and SYGVKD. This CDR3 is built from 13 residues. Unmatched junction bases numbered 5, after V lost 4 bases and J lost 6 bases. The time point is: persistent/refractory GD, antithyroid drugs over 5 years with positive TRAb. Scientists built the TCR library using RNA that was extracted from PBMCs. This clonotype was picked up a small number of times. Its antigen remains unknown.

The sequenced sample was peripheral blood mononuclear cells (PBMCs), obtained when the disease was refractory, from a patient treated with antithyroid drugs. The receptor was isolated from a female donor with Graves disease. V is TRBV10-3 and J is TRBJ1-2, with 7 bases lining up with TRBD1. For the CDR3, the DNA is TGTGCCATCAGTGTCGACAGGGAGGATGGCTACACCTTC. Translation gives CAISVDREDGYTF.